What follows are 19 T cell receptor beta chains derived from one specimen sequenced in a study of shared clonotypes between healthy human individuals. The repertoire was sequenced with immunoSEQ multiplex PCR; TCRdb's copy has only in-frame clones and lacks some. The data show millions of clones, around 93% seen once. The naive CD8 population came from CD45RO-negative cells selected for CCR7, without terminally differentiated effector memory CD45RA+ cells. The sequenced sample was naive CD8+ T cells from PBMCs. These receptors originate from a young man in good health. Some clones in this sample may be carry-over from other donors' samples.

In nucleotides, the CDR3 is TGTGCCAGCAGTTACCGAGAGACAGAGAACTATGGCTACACCTTC. This sequence encodes CASSYRETENYGYTF. J is TRBJ1-2 and V is TRBV6-5; perhaps TRBD1 as D (5 bases). Trimming shortened V by 2 bases and J by 2 bases, and 12 bases separated the two germline ends. In germline, CDR1 is MNHEY, CDR2 SVGAGI. The CDR3 sequence is 15 residues long.

The chain joins TRBV29-1 to TRBJ1-2; D gene uncertain. CDR3 length equals 12 residues. Trimming pared 7 bases from V and 0 bases from J, leaving 9 bases between. Germline CDR1 and CDR2: SQVTM and ANQGSEA. CDR3 bases: TGCAGCGCCCGCACCCCTAACTATGGCTACACCTTC. Protein product: CSARTPNYGYTF.

This chain uses TRBV10-3 with TRBJ2-7; 7 bases agree with TRBD1. V was pared by 0 bases and J by 5 bases, with 4 bases of the junction left unmatched. Germline values: CDR1 ENHRY, CDR2 SYGVKD. The CDR3 has 14 amino acids. CDR3 loop: CAISESSDRDEQYF. For the CDR3, the DNA is TGTGCCATCAGTGAGTCGAGTGACAGGGACGAGCAGTACTTC.

The V call is TRBV9, the J call TRBJ2-1; 9 positions agree with TRBD2. CDR3 length: 15 amino acids. With V trimmed by 6 bases and J by 7 bases, 11 bases remained unmatched. Germline CDR1 and CDR2: SGDLS and YYNGEE. The CDR3: CASTNIAGAGNEQFF. CDR3 DNA sequence: TGTGCCAGCACCAACATAGCGGGGGCGGGAAATGAGCAGTTCTTC.

This sequence joins TRBV30 and TRBJ1-2; weak D call: TRBD1 (6 bases). The germline CDR1 and CDR2 sequences are GTSNPN and SVGIG (reference sequence). The CDR3 is made up of 14 amino acids. Trimming removed 3 bases from V and 5 bases from J, with 16 bases in between. In DNA form, the CDR3 reads TGTGCCTGGAGGGGGACAAGGGGAAGATATGGCTACACCTTC. Protein product: CAWRGTRGRYGYTF.

This chain links TRBV10-3 with TRBJ2-7; 8 bases map to TRBD2. CDR3 size: 16 residues. Unmatched junction bases numbered 10, after V lost 4 bases and J lost 2 bases. In germline, CDR1 is ENHRY, CDR2 SYGVKD. The CDR3 loop reads CAISVSGREGAYEQYF. The CDR3 DNA reads TGTGCCATCAGTGTATCCGGGAGGGAGGGGGCCTACGAGCAGTACTTC.

This chain joins TRBV30 and TRBJ2-7; 7 nucleotides line up with TRBD1. The germline CDR1 and CDR2 sequences are GTSNPN and SVGIG (reference sequence). J gave up 4 bases and V 6 bases, and 6 bases lay outside the gene matches. This CDR3 has 12 amino acids. The CDR3 DNA reads TGTGCCTGTATCGGGACAGTGTACGAGCAGTACTTC. Amino acids: CACIGTVYEQYF.

This clone came up once. The chain uses TRBV28 and TRBJ2-7; D may be TRBD1 (6 bases). From germline, CDR1 is MDHEN and CDR2 SYDVKM. Trimming cost V 3 bases and J 0 bases, with 15 bases left between them. The CDR3 spans 16 residues. In DNA form, the CDR3 reads TGTGCCAGCAGTTTGGTAGGGGGACGTTACTCCTACGAGCAGTACTTC. Protein sequence: CASSLVGGRYSYEQYF.

The genes are TRBV7-3 and TRBJ1-4, with 7 positions matching TRBD1. V lost 5 bases to trimming and J lost 3 bases; unmatched junction nucleotides: 12. This CDR3 comprises 17 residues. Germline lookup yields CDR1 SGHTA and CDR2 FQGTGA. The CDR3 loop is CASSHRQGMNPNEKLFF. Here the CDR3 DNA reads TGTGCCAGCAGCCACAGACAGGGCATGAACCCTAATGAAAAACTGTTTTTT.

The chain recombines TRBV28 with TRBJ1-5; D gene unclear. This CDR3 spans 15 amino acids. The V end lost 3 bases, the J end lost 1 base, and 10 bases lay between the germline ends. CDR1 MDHEN and CDR2 SYDVKM come from the germline V gene. The CDR3 nucleotides read TGTGCCAGCAGTTTCGACGGCCCAAGCAATCAGCCCCAGCATTTT. It encodes CASSFDGPSNQPQHF.

The J gene is TRBJ2-5, the V gene TRBV11-2, with 9 bases identical to TRBD1. V shed 5 bases, J shed 1 base, and the junction held 11 bases outside the gene matches. Germline V gene lookup returns CDR1 SGHAT and CDR2 FQNNGV. CDR3 length: 17 residues. The CDR3 here is CASSPGGTGSLQETQYF. CDR3 nucleotides: TGTGCCAGCAGCCCCGGGGGGACAGGGTCCCTCCAAGAGACCCAGTACTTC.

The J gene is TRBJ2-5, the V gene TRBV2, with D possibly matching TRBD2 (6 bases). The last part of the DNA fits TRBJ2-7 better; the J call may be wrong. The germline V gene has CDR1 SNHLY and CDR2 FYNNEI. The CDR3 extends over 14 amino acids. The CDR3 is CATKTVAASYEQYF. For the CDR3, the DNA is TGTGCCACCAAGACGGTAGCGGCGTCCTACGAGCAGTACTTC.

The chain employs TRBV4-2 and TRBJ2-5; 12 nucleotides agree with TRBD2. The germline V gene encodes CDR1 LGHNA and CDR2 YNFKEQ. V lost 4 bases and J lost 1; bases outside the gene matches: 4. The CDR3 is 16 amino acids. CDR3 in amino acids: CASSPRTSGTQETQYF. DNA for the CDR3: TGTGCCAGCAGCCCTCGGACTAGCGGGACCCAAGAGACCCAGTACTTC.

The V and J genes are TRBV19 and TRBJ1-2, with D hard to call. Trimming stripped 3 bases from V and 2 bases from J, with 7 bases between. The CDR3 extends over 13 amino acids. The germline V gene encodes CDR1 LNHDA and CDR2 SQIVND (reference sequence). The CDR3 DNA sequence: TGTGCCAGTAGTATCGTATGGAACTATGGCTACACCTTC. The encoded protein is CASSIVWNYGYTF.

The chain couples TRBV28 to TRBJ2-3; possibly TRBD1 for D (6 bases). V was cut by 10 bases and J by 1 base, with 12 bases left in between. Germline V gene lookup returns CDR1 MDHEN and CDR2 SYDVKM. The CDR3 covers 13 residues. The CDR3 here is CANRESGTDTQYF. Written as DNA, the CDR3 is TGTGCCAACAGGGAATCAGGCACAGATACGCAGTATTTT. The full variable domain, in which reference TRBV28 and TRBJ2-3 provide the parts outside the CDR3, is DVKVTQSSRYLVKRTGEKVFLECVQDMDHENMFWYRQDPGLGLRLIYFSYDVKMKEKGDIPEGYSVSREKKERFSLILESASTNQTSMYLCANRESGTDTQYFGPGTRLTVL.

The chain is built from TRBV27 and TRBJ2-1; TRBD1 agrees at 7 bases. CDR3 length equals 15 residues. J gave up 0 bases and V 4 bases, and 3 bases lay outside the gene matches. Germline CDR1 MNHEY, CDR2 SMNVEV (reference sequence). CDR3 protein: CASSWGQNSYNEQFF. Here the CDR3 DNA reads TGTGCCAGCAGTTGGGGACAGAACTCCTACAATGAGCAGTTCTTC.

The V call is TRBV27, the J call TRBJ1-4; weak D call: TRBD1 (6 bases). In germline, CDR1 is MNHEY, CDR2 SMNVEV (reference sequence). The CDR3 sequence is 14 residues long. V shed 5 bases and J shed 7 bases, with 14 bases lying between them. The CDR3 DNA reads TGTGCCAGCAGTCGGGGGGCTTGGGGTGAAAAACTGTTTTTT. Amino acids: CASSRGAWGEKLFF.

The rearrangement uses TRBV5-6 and TRBJ2-7; tentatively, D is TRBD1 or TRBD2 (5 bases each). V was shortened by 4 bases and J by 5 bases, with 19 bases between the two germline ends. The CDR3 totals 15 residues. Germline CDR1 is SGHDT and CDR2 is YYEEEE. The CDR3 loop reads CASSPPEGPSDEQYF. The DNA for the CDR3 is TGTGCCAGCAGCCCCCCTGAGGGGCCCTCGGACGAGCAGTACTTC.

The chain carries TRBV10-3 and TRBJ1-1, with unresolved D. This CDR3 contains 12 residues. Germline lookup yields CDR1 ENHRY and CDR2 SYGVKD. V dropped 4 bases and J dropped 8 bases, with 11 bases sitting between them. The CDR3 DNA sequence: TGTGCCATCAGTGCCTCATCTGCCGAAGCTTTCTTT. Translated, it gives CAISASSAEAFF.